This T cell receptor beta chain was retrieved from a study of cytomegalovirus exposure and HLA in healthy donors. In the study overall: The approximately 120 validation repertoires were reported in a later analysis to have been generated on the same platform as the approximately 700 first-cohort repertoires. Study-wide points: Rarity marked most TCR sequences, yet some public TCRs occurred in many donors.

Trimming removed 0 bases at V and 5 bases at J, with 5 bases between. Germline CDR1 MGHRA, CDR2 YSYEKL. The CDR3 has 12 residues. This clone has a handful of counts. What it recognizes is unknown. The assay was immunoSEQ multiplex PCR, and TCRdb's table has in-frame clones only and misses some. The table records approximately 260,000 clones, approximately 83% of them present only once. Sequencing was performed on PBMCs. The receptor comes from a young woman in good health and CMV-seronegative. The chain has TRBV4-1 and TRBJ2-7, with D uncertain. CDR3 sequence (DNA): TGCGCCAGCAGCCAAGATCTCGACGAGCAGTACTTC. Its protein is CASSQDLDEQYF.